Sequencing of this TCR beta chain was carried out in a study of CD8 T cells in ankylosing spondylitis. V was pared by 3 bases and J by 3 bases, with 18 bases between. The CDR3 sequence is 16 residues long. Germline V gives CDR1 SGDLS, CDR2 YYNGEE. Scientists made TCR beta libraries using quantitative 5'-RACE with molecular barcodes. Each CDR3 protein gets one entry after TCRdb re-called the 5' RACE reads with MiXCR. The sample records 84,000 or so distinct CDR3 sequences, roughly 27% being singletons. There are a few counts of this clonotype. Its antigen is not known. Study results and limitations: Earlier studies detected some motif variants in reactive arthritis synovial fluid and blood. The clones that were linked to disease were reported to be significantly enriched in matched synovial fluid samples from ankylosing spondylitis patients.

The sequencing input was blood, either unsorted or a sorted T cell fraction (not recorded which). The chain carries TRBV9 and TRBJ1-1; no clear D gene. The sequence was collected from a male donor with ankylosing spondylitis or in good health (not recorded which). The chain's CDR3 is CASSEMPVGQDTEAFF. The CDR3, as DNA: TGTGCCAGCAGCGAAATGCCCGTAGGGCAGGACACTGAAGCTTTCTTT.